The T cell receptor beta chain under discussion was sequenced for a study of OX40 agonist ivuxolimab in advanced cancers. Using immunoSEQ multiplex PCR, the repertoire was profiled, and TCRdb retains in-frame clones only, with some absent. In the table there are about 90,000 clones, around 90% of which are singletons. The ends lost 8 bases at V and 0 bases at J; junction bases unmatched: 4. The CDR3 consists of 14 residues. The V gene's germline CDR1 is MNHEY and CDR2 SMNVEV (reference sequence). This sequence was found in an adult with an advanced solid tumor such as melanoma, head and neck, liver or kidney cancer. The sequencing here drew on CD4+ or CD8+ T cells sorted from blood, taken in a trial of the OX40 agonist ivuxolimab. V usage is TRBV27 and J usage is TRBJ2-7; 10 bases map to TRBD2. CDR3 nucleotide sequence: TGTGCCAGCGGGTCTAGCGGGGGCTCCTACGAGCAGTACTTC. It encodes CASGSSGGSYEQYF.